The clone carrying this T cell receptor beta chain was detected once. Its antigen is as yet unknown. This entry comes from a study of cytomegalovirus exposure and HLA in healthy donors. The study's findings and limits: According to reports, the classifier identified cytomegalovirus status with high specificity and sensitivity. The study listed approximately 160 cytomegalovirus-associated TCR beta chains.

TCRdb's copy holds only in-frame clones and misses some; the assay was immunoSEQ multiplex PCR. The data contain about 160,000 clones, nearly 90% of them singletons. Sequences were obtained from PBMCs. The TCR sequence derives from a man aged 18-30 years in good health and CMV-seropositive.

In nucleotides, the CDR3 is TGTGCCAGCAGGCCGGGACAGGGGAACAATGAGCAGTTCTTC. This codes for CASRPGQGNNEQFF. This chain links TRBV28 with TRBJ2-1, with 10 nucleotides matching TRBD1. The CDR3 length is 14 residues. V lost 6 bases to trimming and J lost 5 bases; unmatched junction nucleotides: 4. The germline V gene encodes CDR1 MDHEN and CDR2 SYDVKM.